The 9 T cell receptor beta chains below all came from one sample that was sequenced in a study of radiation and T cells in renal cell carcinoma (dated by TCRdb to 2020 to 2021). According to the study, the label for this sample's time point signals: blood 4 weeks post-SBRT, at nephrectomy. Read against the paper, the sample's treatment or condition label means: 15 Gy SBRT to primary tumor, nephrectomy 4 weeks later. Library preparation was by the immunoSEQ multiplex PCR assay. In its TCRdb copy, this immuneACCESS table keeps in-frame sequences only and misses some clones. Where compared with another copy, unresolved V genes explain less than half of these, and the others have no known cause. For this sample the table gives about 83,000 clones, of which over 65% were detected only once. Over 2% of the sample is held by the ten biggest clonotypes. Source: blood, taken from a patient whose treatment included radiotherapy and nephrectomy. Receptor source: a woman aged 60 to 75 with renal cell carcinoma.

This clone was counted between two and nine times. The J gene is TRBJ1-5, the V gene TRBV7-9, with 8 bases identical to TRBD1. CDR1 and CDR2 (germline): SEHNR, FQNEAQ (reference sequence). The J segment lost 6 bases and the V segment lost 5 bases, leaving 9 bases of the junction unmatched. The CDR3 extends over 15 amino acids. CDR3 loop: CASSDPTGVVQPQHF. In DNA, the CDR3 is TGTGCCAGCAGCGACCCGACAGGGGTGGTTCAGCCCCAGCATTTT.

This chain joins TRBV9 and TRBJ2-1, with D uncertain. CDR1 is SGDLS and CDR2 is YYNGEE in the germline V gene. This CDR3 is built from 16 residues. The V end was cut by 0 bases, the J end by 0 bases, with 10 bases between. The CDR3 region has the DNA TGTGCCAGCAGCGTAGCAGCAGTCACCTCCTACAATGAGCAGTTCTTC. It translates to CASSVAAVTSYNEQFF. Full variable domain (remainder filled in from reference TRBV9 and TRBJ2-1): DSGVTQTPKHLITATGQRVTLRCSPRSGDLSVYWYQQSLDQGLQFLIQYYNGEERAKGNILERFSAQQFPDLHSELNLSSLELGDSALYFCASSVAAVTSYNEQFFGPGTRLTVL.

The rearrangement uses TRBV28 and TRBJ2-1; D might be TRBD1 or TRBD2, each matching 5 bases. V dropped 4 bases and J dropped 0 bases, with 19 bases sitting between them. The germline V gene has CDR1 MDHEN and CDR2 SYDVKM. The CDR3 totals 18 residues. The CDR3 coding sequence is TGTGCCAGCAGTTCTCCATTTCCAGGGAGCCACTCCTACAATGAGCAGTTCTTC. Its protein product is CASSSPFPGSHSYNEQFF.

The chain combines TRBV6-1 with TRBJ1-2; D not resolved. V dropped 8 bases and J dropped 0 bases, with 10 bases sitting between them. Germline lookup yields CDR1 MNHNS and CDR2 SASEGT. The CDR3 covers 13 residues. CDR3 protein: CASQPYPNYGYTF. CDR3 nucleotide sequence: TGTGCCAGCCAGCCTTATCCTAACTATGGCTACACCTTC.

This chain links TRBV5-1 with TRBJ1-1; no firm D call. From germline, CDR1 is SGHRS and CDR2 YFSETQ. The CDR3 has 14 amino acids. V dropped 0 bases and J dropped 2 bases, with 8 bases sitting between them. CDR3 amino acids: CASSLATANTEAFF. The CDR3 DNA follows: TGCGCCAGCAGCTTGGCCACAGCTAACACTGAAGCTTTCTTT.

V is TRBV5-4 and J is TRBJ2-7; either TRBD1 or TRBD2 may supply D (5 bases each). The CDR3 runs to 16 residues. V was shortened by 3 bases and J by 0 bases, with 16 bases between the two germline ends. Per the germline V gene, CDR1 is SGHNT and CDR2 is YYREEE (reference sequence). This CDR3 reads CASSSGPPSSSYEQYF. The CDR3 DNA reads TGTGCCAGCAGCTCGGGACCTCCATCGAGCTCCTACGAGCAGTACTTC.

This clone has a handful of counts. The J gene is TRBJ1-4, the V gene TRBV11-2; D is unresolved. This CDR3 comprises 13 residues. Germline loops: CDR1 SGHAT, CDR2 FQNNGV. Trimming shortened V by 3 bases and J by 7 bases, and 9 bases separated the two germline ends. The CDR3 loop reads CASSFGQSEKLFF. The CDR3 DNA is TGTGCCAGCAGCTTTGGGCAGAGTGAAAAACTGTTTTTT.

This clone turned up a few times. The CDR3 here is CASSQERDRIMNTEAFF. CDR3 sequence (DNA): TGCGCCAGCAGCCAAGAAAGGGACAGGATCATGAACACTGAAGCTTTCTTT. This chain uses TRBV4-1 with TRBJ1-1; TRBD1 matches at 8 bases. After removal of 0 bases from V and 0 bases from J, the junction contained 6 bases not matched to a gene. The CDR3 sequence is 17 residues long. Germline V lookup: CDR1 MGHRA, CDR2 YSYEKL.

This clone was seen a handful of times. J is TRBJ2-5 and V is TRBV7-9, with 7 bases matching TRBD2. The junction had 9 bases not matched to a gene; V was cut back by 7 bases and J by 4 bases. Per germline, CDR1 SEHNR and CDR2 FQNEAQ (reference sequence). This CDR3 comprises 14 residues. The CDR3 region has the DNA TGTGCCAGCAAACTAGGCGGGGGTGGAGAGACCCAGTACTTC. Its translation: CASKLGGGGETQYF.